One and the same sample provided the 27 T cell receptor beta chains below, sequenced in a study of B cell selection in AIRE deficiency. Sorted regulatory T cells were CD4-positive, CD25-high and CD127-low or negative. Data came from immunoSEQ multiplex PCR; TCRdb stores just in-frame clones and leaves some out. The sample contains tens of thousands of clones, about 94% of which appear only once. Sequencing was carried out using Tregs sorted from PBMCs. Every receptor here comes from a human donor with AIRE deficiency.

V usage is TRBV7-9 and J usage is TRBJ2-7; 8 bases align to TRBD1. The CDR3 contains 19 residues. Germline lookup yields CDR1 SEHNR and CDR2 FQNEAQ (reference sequence). V gave up 4 bases and J gave up 2 bases; unmatched junction bases: 19. CDR3 bases: TGTGCCAGCAGCTCGACGCCTGGACAGGGCAAGGGTCTTGCCTACGAGCAGTACTTC. It is translated as CASSSTPGQGKGLAYEQYF.

The chain is built from TRBV7-2 and TRBJ2-3, with D possibly TRBD1 on 6 matching bases. The CDR3 consists of 14 residues. Germline V gene sequence: CDR1 SGHTA, CDR2 FQGNSA. V lost 3 bases to trimming and J lost 2 bases, with 9 bases between them. DNA for the CDR3: TGTGCCAGCAGCTTTAGGGACAACACAGATACGCAGTATTTT. This sequence encodes CASSFRDNTDTQYF.

This chain uses TRBV7-9 with TRBJ1-1, with 7 bases lining up with TRBD1. This CDR3 is 12 amino acids long. V lost 7 bases to trimming and J lost 5 bases; unmatched junction nucleotides: 4. From germline, CDR1 is SEHNR and CDR2 FQNEAQ (reference sequence). CDR3 DNA: TGTGCCAGCAAGGGACAGTCAACTGAAGCTTTCTTT. This translates into CASKGQSTEAFF.

The CDR3 nucleotides are TGTGCCAGCAGCTTTTCAGGGGGCGGCACAGATACGCAGTATTTT. It specifies CASSFSGGGTDTQYF. The chain has TRBV5-4 and TRBJ2-3; 8 bases align to TRBD1. Germline V gene sequence: CDR1 SGHNT, CDR2 YYREEE (reference sequence). The CDR3 runs 15 residues. V shed 2 bases and J 1 base; nucleotides not matched to a gene: 3.

V is TRBV11-2 and J is TRBJ2-7, with 13 bases identical to TRBD2. Losses at the gene ends were 2 bases for V and 7 bases for J; bases not matched to a gene: 11. The CDR3 runs to 17 residues. In germline, CDR1 is SGHAT, CDR2 FQNNGV. The chain's CDR3 is CASSLRTSGSSSREQYF. The CDR3 coding sequence is TGTGCCAGCAGCTTAAGGACTAGCGGGAGTTCCAGTCGGGAGCAGTACTTC.

The CDR3 spells CASSIRVGLAGGWIPNQETQYF. The CDR3 DNA is TGTGCCAGTAGTATAAGGGTGGGACTAGCGGGAGGGTGGATCCCAAACCAAGAGACCCAGTACTTC. The genes are TRBV19 and TRBJ2-5; TRBD2 agrees at 16 bases. Per germline, CDR1 LNHDA and CDR2 SQIVND (reference sequence). The CDR3 totals 22 residues. V lost 2 bases to trimming and J lost 0 bases; unmatched junction nucleotides: 15. The variable domain in full, completed from reference TRBV19 and TRBJ2-5, reads DGGITQSPKYLFRKEGQNVTLSCEQNLNHDAMYWYRQDPGQGLRLIYYSQIVNDFQKGDIAEGYSVSREKKESFPLTVTSAQKNPTAFYLCASSIRVGLAGGWIPNQETQYFGPGTRLLVL.

The DNA for the CDR3 is TGTGCCAGCAGCGTAGAGGACTTTCATGAGCAGTTCTTC. This gives the protein CASSVEDFHEQFF. The J gene is TRBJ2-1, the V gene TRBV9; possibly TRBD2 for D (5 bases). The V gene's germline CDR1 is SGDLS and CDR2 YYNGEE. The CDR3 is made up of 13 amino acids. Between the trimmed V and J ends, which lost 0 bases and 8 bases, there was a span of 9 bases.

The V and J genes are TRBV5-4 and TRBJ2-5; no reliable D call. V lost 5 bases and J lost 2, with 13 bases in between. Looked up from germline, CDR1 is SGHNT and CDR2 is YYREEE (reference sequence). The CDR3 extends over 14 amino acids. DNA of the CDR3: TGTGCCAGCAGTTACCGGGCCTCACAAGAGACCCAGTACTTC. Encoded protein: CASSYRASQETQYF.

By frequency in the sample, this clone is medium-sized (0.01 to 0.1%). This chain connects TRBV4-2 to TRBJ2-7, with 8 nucleotides matching TRBD2. CDR1 and CDR2 from the germline V gene are LGHNA and YNFKEQ. The ends lost 6 bases at V and 4 bases at J; junction bases unmatched: 23. CDR3 length equals 19 residues. The CDR3: CASSEHMFRRGLEEYEQYF. CDR3 DNA: TGTGCCAGCAGTGAACACATGTTTCGTCGGGGACTAGAGGAGTACGAGCAGTACTTC.

The J gene is TRBJ1-2, the V gene TRBV9, with unresolved D. V shed 3 bases and J shed 3 bases, with 15 bases lying between them. This CDR3 region has 15 residues. Germline V gene sequence: CDR1 SGDLS, CDR2 YYNGEE. The CDR3 DNA follows: TGTGCCAGCAGCGCTAAACATGGAAGGGACTATGGCTACACCTTC. Translation gives CASSAKHGRDYGYTF.

This clone was found once. The rearrangement uses TRBV6-1 and TRBJ1-1, with TRBD1 identical over 8 bases. CDR3 length equals 14 residues. J was trimmed by 6 bases and V by 6 bases; bases with no gene match: 9. Germline V lookup: CDR1 MNHNS, CDR2 SASEGT. CDR3 DNA sequence: TGTGCCAGCAGGGACAGGGCTTCCAAGTCTGAAGCTTTCTTT. Translated: CASRDRASKSEAFF.

The chain couples TRBV5-1 to TRBJ1-6; possibly TRBD1 for D (6 bases). The V gene's germline CDR1 is SGHRS and CDR2 YFSETQ. The CDR3 has 14 residues. Trimming cost V 4 bases and J 8 bases, with 13 bases left between them. CDR3 coding DNA: TGCGCCAGCAGCCAGGGGCAGGCGGATTCACCCCTCCACTTT. Protein product: CASSQGQADSPLHF.

The rearrangement links TRBV29-1 to TRBJ2-3, with 8 positions matching TRBD2. Germline V gives CDR1 SQVTM, CDR2 ANQGSEA. CDR3 length: 21 residues. The V gene end was trimmed by 7 bases and the J gene end by 6 bases; junction bases not matched to a gene: 33. CDR3 coding DNA: TGCAGCGCCCAGGGACTAGTTGCGGCAGGAGGACTCATCGAGGGGGAGGATACGCAGTATTTT. The encoded protein is CSAQGLVAAGGLIEGEDTQYF.

V is TRBV5-3 and J is TRBJ1-5, with D possibly TRBD1 on 6 matching bases. TRBV5-3 is an ORF for which the function is uncertain. The CDR3 contains 21 residues. The V gene lost 1 base and the J gene lost 0 bases, with 26 bases spanning the gap. The CDR3 sequence is CARSLPPGMGQTQHSNQPQHF. CDR3 nucleotides: TGTGCCAGAAGCTTGCCGCCCGGAATGGGACAAACGCAACATAGCAATCAGCCCCAGCATTTT.

The chain combines TRBV25-1 with TRBJ2-7; D may be TRBD1 (7 bases). Germline-derived CDR1 and CDR2 are MGHDK and SYGVNS. The CDR3 has 16 amino acids. Trimming took 6 bases from V and 0 from J, leaving 18 bases between them. CDR3 in DNA: TGTGCCAGCAGCCCATCAGGGGGGCTCAGCTCCTACGAGCAGTACTTC. It encodes CASSPSGGLSSYEQYF.

The chain is built from TRBV7-9 and TRBJ2-7; 7 nucleotides align to TRBD2. The germline CDR1 and CDR2 sequences are SEHNR and FQNEAQ (reference sequence). There are 13 residues in the CDR3. The V and J ends lost 3 bases and 5 bases, in that order; junction bases with no gene match: 4. CDR3: CASSFYGRNEQYF. In DNA, the CDR3 is TGTGCCAGCAGCTTCTACGGGAGGAACGAGCAGTACTTC.

The chain carries TRBV6-6 and TRBJ2-7; TRBD2 aligns across 10 bases. Looked up from germline, CDR1 is MNHNY and CDR2 is SVGAGI (reference sequence). Trimming removed 6 bases from V and 6 bases from J; junction bases left unmatched: 11. The CDR3 covers 15 residues. The CDR3 DNA reads TGTGCCAGCAGCCCCCGAGCGGGAGGGCTTTCCGAGCAGTACTTC. This encodes CASSPRAGGLSEQYF.

J is TRBJ2-1 and V is TRBV9; no reliable D call. CDR1 SGDLS and CDR2 YYNGEE come from the germline V gene. This CDR3 contains 15 residues. Trimming took off 1 base at V and 0 bases at J, with 8 bases between the two ends. CDR3 in amino acids: CASSVTPSSYNEQFF. CDR3 coding DNA: TGTGCCAGCAGCGTAACCCCTAGCTCCTACAATGAGCAGTTCTTC.

The chain is built from TRBV19 and TRBJ2-5; D is unclear. The CDR3 runs 11 residues. The ends were cut back, 5 bases at V and 8 bases at J, with 9 bases in the middle. Germline CDR1 LNHDA, CDR2 SQIVND (reference sequence). The CDR3, as DNA: TGTGCCAGTAGTGACCGAGCAACCCAGTACTTC. Residues: CASSDRATQYF.

This clone came up once. CDR3 region: CASSVNLEAGYTF. The CDR3 bases are TGTGCCAGCAGCGTGAATCTCGAAGCTGGCTACACCTTC. The genes are TRBV9 and TRBJ1-2; D remains unclear. V was clipped by 2 bases and J by 7 bases, with 12 bases between them. The V gene's germline CDR1 is SGDLS and CDR2 YYNGEE. This CDR3 has 13 amino acids.

The chain uses TRBV21-1 and TRBJ2-7; the DNA was not used to check the table's D call, TRBD1. TRBV21-1 is flagged as a pseudogene. The length of the CDR3 is 14 residues. The CDR3 region has the DNA TGTGCCAGCAGCCACCGCGACAGGACCTACGAGCAGTACTTC. This encodes CASSHRDRTYEQYF.

V usage is TRBV7-8 and J usage is TRBJ2-7; D remains unclear. The CDR3 loop spans 15 amino acids. The germline V gene encodes CDR1 SGHVS and CDR2 FQNEAQ. V dropped 3 bases and J dropped 3 bases, with 15 bases sitting between them. For the CDR3, the DNA is TGTGCCAGCAGCTTGGCAATTGGGGATCTCTACGAGCAGTACTTC. Translation gives CASSLAIGDLYEQYF. Supplemented by reference TRBV7-8 and TRBJ2-7, the full variable domain reads GAGVSQSPRYKVAKRGQDVALRCDPISGHVSLFWYQQALGQGPEFLTYFQNEAQLDKSGLPSDRFFAERPEGSVSTLKIQRTQQEDSAVYLCASSLAIGDLYEQYFGPGTRLTVT.

This chain joins TRBV28 and TRBJ2-5; weak D call: TRBD2 (6 bases). The CDR3 loop spans 14 amino acids. The V and J ends lost 3 bases and 1 base respectively, with 9 bases between them. Germline CDR1 reads MDHEN; CDR2 reads SYDVKM. The CDR3 sequence: CASSFGGLQETQYF. The CDR3 DNA is TGTGCCAGCAGTTTTGGAGGGCTCCAAGAGACCCAGTACTTC.

J is TRBJ1-5 and V is TRBV5-1; 9 bases map to TRBD1. Germline trimming cut 4 bases from V and 2 bases from J; bases unmatched to any gene: 4. Germline values: CDR1 SGHRS, CDR2 YFSETQ. The CDR3 contains 15 residues. The CDR3 DNA sequence: TGCGCCAGCAGCCCCGGACAGGGGCGCAATCAGCCCCAGCATTTT. It translates to CASSPGQGRNQPQHF.

This clone has a single count. The CDR3 DNA follows: TGTGCCAGCAGCGTAGCTTGGTGGGGAGGGCCCGTCACCGGGGAGCTGTTTTTT. Its translation is CASSVAWWGGPVTGELFF. V gene TRBV9 combines with J gene TRBJ2-2, with 7 positions matching TRBD2. Germline V gene lookup returns CDR1 SGDLS and CDR2 YYNGEE. The CDR3 runs to 18 residues. V trimming: 0 bases; J trimming: 4 bases; junction bases outside the gene matches: 12. The whole variable domain, remainder taken from reference TRBV9 and TRBJ2-2, is DSGVTQTPKHLITATGQRVTLRCSPRSGDLSVYWYQQSLDQGLQFLIQYYNGEERAKGNILERFSAQQFPDLHSELNLSSLELGDSALYFCASSVAWWGGPVTGELFFGEGSRLTVL.

The sample holds one count of this clone. As DNA, the CDR3 is TGTGCCAGCAGCCCCATTCATCAGGGGGCTGAAGCTTTCTTT. This translates into CASSPIHQGAEAFF. The chain links TRBV6-6 to TRBJ1-1; 7 bases agree with TRBD1. The CDR3 totals 14 residues. The germline V gene encodes CDR1 MNHNY and CDR2 SVGAGI (reference sequence). After removal of 6 bases from V and 6 bases from J, the junction contained 10 bases not matched to a gene.

On this clone itself: Because the CDR3 is missing its conserved closing phenylalanine or tryptophan, this is likely a read error. This chain's CDR3 is CASSLRTGYHEQYS. The CDR3 coding sequence is TGTGCCAGCAGCTTACGGACAGGGTACCACGAGCAGTACTCC. The chain has TRBV7-2 and TRBJ2-7, with TRBD1 matching over 8 bases. Trimming removed 2 bases from V and 5 bases from J; junction bases left unmatched: 5. The CDR3 is 14 amino acids. From germline, CDR1 is SGHTA and CDR2 FQGNSA.